This T cell receptor beta chain was identified in a study of T-cell reconstitution after alpha-beta-depleted transplantation in children. The CDR3 length is 15 residues. V lost 5 bases and J lost 2; bases outside the gene matches: 7. Germline CDR1 is SGHRS and CDR2 is YFSETQ. The authors prepared the TCRbeta library with unique molecular identifiers. Via MiXCR, TCRdb re-called the PCR reads, giving one row per CDR3 protein. The sample lists around 250,000 distinct CDR3 sequences, about a tenth occurring once. The receptor comes from a human donor who donated a stem cell graft to a child with SCID. This sequence joins TRBV5-1 and TRBJ2-1, with 7 bases lining up with TRBD2. This sample comprised PBMCs from the stem cell graft donor, obtained from the stem cell graft. The CDR3 protein is CASRTGGPTYNEQFF. CDR3 nucleotides: TGCGCCAGCAGAACGGGGGGACCAACCTACAATGAGCAGTTCTTC.